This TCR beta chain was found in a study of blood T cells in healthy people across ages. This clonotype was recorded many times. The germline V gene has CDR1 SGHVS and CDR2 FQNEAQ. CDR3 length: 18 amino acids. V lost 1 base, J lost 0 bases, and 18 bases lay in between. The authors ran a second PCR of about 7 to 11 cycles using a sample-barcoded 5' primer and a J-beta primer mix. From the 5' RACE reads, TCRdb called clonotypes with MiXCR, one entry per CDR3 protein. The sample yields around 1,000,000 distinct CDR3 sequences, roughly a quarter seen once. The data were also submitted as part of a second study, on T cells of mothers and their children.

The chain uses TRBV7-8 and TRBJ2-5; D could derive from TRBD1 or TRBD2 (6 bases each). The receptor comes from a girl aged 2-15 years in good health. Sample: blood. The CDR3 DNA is TGTGCCAGCAGCTTAGTAGAACAGGGAGGAAAGAACCAAGAGACCCAGTACTTC. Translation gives CASSLVEQGGKNQETQYF.